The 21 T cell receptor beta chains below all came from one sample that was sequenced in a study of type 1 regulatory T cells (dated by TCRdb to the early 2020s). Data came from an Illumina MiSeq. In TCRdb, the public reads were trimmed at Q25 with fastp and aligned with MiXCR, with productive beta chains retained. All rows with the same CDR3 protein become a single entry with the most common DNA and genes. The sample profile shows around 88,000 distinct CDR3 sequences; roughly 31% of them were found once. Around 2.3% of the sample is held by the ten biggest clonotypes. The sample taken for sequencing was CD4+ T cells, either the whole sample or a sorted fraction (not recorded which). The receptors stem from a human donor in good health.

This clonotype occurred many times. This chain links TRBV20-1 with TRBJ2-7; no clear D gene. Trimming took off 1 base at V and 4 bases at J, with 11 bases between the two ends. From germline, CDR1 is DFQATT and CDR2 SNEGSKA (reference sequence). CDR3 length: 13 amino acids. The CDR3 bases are TGCAGTGCTAGAGTTGCTAGTGGGTACGAGCAGTACTTC. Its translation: CSARVASGYEQYF.

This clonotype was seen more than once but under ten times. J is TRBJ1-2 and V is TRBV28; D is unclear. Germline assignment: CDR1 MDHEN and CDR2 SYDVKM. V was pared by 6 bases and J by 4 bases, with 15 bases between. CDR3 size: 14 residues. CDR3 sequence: CASSPPGGIYGYTF. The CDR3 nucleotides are TGTGCCAGCAGCCCCCCTGGCGGAATCTATGGCTACACCTTC.

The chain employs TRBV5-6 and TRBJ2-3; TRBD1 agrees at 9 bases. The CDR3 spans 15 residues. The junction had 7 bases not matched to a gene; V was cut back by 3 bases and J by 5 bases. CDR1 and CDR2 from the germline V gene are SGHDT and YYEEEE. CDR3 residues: CASSYRDRVGDTQYF. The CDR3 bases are TGTGCCAGCAGCTACCGGGACAGGGTTGGAGATACGCAGTATTTT.

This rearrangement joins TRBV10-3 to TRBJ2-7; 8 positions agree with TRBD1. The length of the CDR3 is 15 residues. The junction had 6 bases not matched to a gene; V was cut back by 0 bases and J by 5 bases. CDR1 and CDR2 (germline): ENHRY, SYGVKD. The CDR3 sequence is CAISESQGARDEQYF. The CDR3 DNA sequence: TGTGCCATCAGTGAGTCTCAGGGGGCTCGGGACGAGCAGTACTTC.

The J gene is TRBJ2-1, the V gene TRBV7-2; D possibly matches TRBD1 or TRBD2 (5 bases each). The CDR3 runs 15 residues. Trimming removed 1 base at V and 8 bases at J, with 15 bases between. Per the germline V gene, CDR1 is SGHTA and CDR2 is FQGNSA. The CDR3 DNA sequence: TGTGCCAGCAGCTTAGATCCGGGACCTCCCGATGAGCAGTTCTTC. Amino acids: CASSLDPGPPDEQFF.

The CDR3 here is CASEITGNSYEQYF. CDR3 in DNA: TGTGCCAGCGAGATTACGGGGAACTCCTACGAGCAGTACTTC. The chain has TRBV2 and TRBJ2-7; the D gene is possibly TRBD2 (5 bases). V lost 8 bases and J lost 0, with 14 bases in between. Germline CDR1 SNHLY, CDR2 FYNNEI. The CDR3 length is 14 residues. Full variable domain (rest looked up from reference TRBV2 and TRBJ2-7): EPEVTQTPSHQVTQMGQEVILRCVPISNHLYFYWYRQILGQKVEFLVSFYNNEISEKSEIFDDQFSVERPDGSNFTLKIRSTKLEDSAMYFCASEITGNSYEQYFGPGTRLTVT.

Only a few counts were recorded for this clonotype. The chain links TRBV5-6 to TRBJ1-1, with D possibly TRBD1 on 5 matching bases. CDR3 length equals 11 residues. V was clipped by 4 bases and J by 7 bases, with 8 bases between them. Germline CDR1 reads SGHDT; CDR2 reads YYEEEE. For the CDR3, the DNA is TGTGCCAGCAGCGATGGGGGTGAAGCTTTCTTT. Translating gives CASSDGGEAFF.

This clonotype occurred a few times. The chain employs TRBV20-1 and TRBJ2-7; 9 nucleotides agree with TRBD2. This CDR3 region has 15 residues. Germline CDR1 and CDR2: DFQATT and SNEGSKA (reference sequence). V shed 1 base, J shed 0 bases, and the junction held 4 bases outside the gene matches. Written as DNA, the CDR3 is TGCAGTGCTAGAGGGCGGGAGGGCAGCTCCTACGAGCAGTACTTC. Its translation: CSARGREGSSYEQYF.

This CDR3 reads CASSLKQGPGNTIYF. The CDR3 DNA reads as TGTGCCAGCAGCCTAAAACAGGGGCCTGGAAACACCATATATTTT. The chain combines TRBV7-7 with TRBJ1-3, with TRBD1 matching over 7 bases. Germline loops: CDR1 SSHAT, CDR2 FNYEAQ (reference sequence). Unmatched junction bases numbered 6, after V lost 5 bases and J lost 2 bases. The CDR3 spans 15 residues. The full variable domain, rest sourced from reference TRBV7-7 and TRBJ1-3, is GAGVSQSPRYKVTKRGQDVTLRCDPISSHATLYWYQQALGQGPEFLTYFNYEAQPDKSGLPSDRFSAERPEGSISTLTIQRTEQRDSAMYRCASSLKQGPGNTIYFGEGSWLTVV.

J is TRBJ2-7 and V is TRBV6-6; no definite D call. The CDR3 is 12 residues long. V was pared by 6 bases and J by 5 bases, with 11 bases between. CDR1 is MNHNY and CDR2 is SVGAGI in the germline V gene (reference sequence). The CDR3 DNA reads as TGTGCCAGCAGCCGCAGTGCAGACGAGCAGTACTTC. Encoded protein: CASSRSADEQYF.

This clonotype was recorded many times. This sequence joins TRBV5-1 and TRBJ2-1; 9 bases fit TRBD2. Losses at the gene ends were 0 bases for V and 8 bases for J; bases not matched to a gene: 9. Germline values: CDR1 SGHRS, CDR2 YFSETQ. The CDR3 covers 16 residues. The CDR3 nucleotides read TGCGCCAGCAGCTTGGTCGGTAGCGGGAGAATCCATGAGCAGTTCTTC. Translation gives CASSLVGSGRIHEQFF. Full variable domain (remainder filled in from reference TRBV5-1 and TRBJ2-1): KAGVTQTPRYLIKTRGQQVTLSCSPISGHRSVSWYQQTPGQGLQFLFEYFSETQRNKGNFPGRFSGRQFSNSRSEMNVSTLELGDSALYLCASSLVGSGRIHEQFFGPGTRLTVL.

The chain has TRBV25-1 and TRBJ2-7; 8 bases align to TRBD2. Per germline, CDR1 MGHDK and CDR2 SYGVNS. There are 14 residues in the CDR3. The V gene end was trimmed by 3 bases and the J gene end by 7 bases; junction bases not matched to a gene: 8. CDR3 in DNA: TGTGCCAGCAGTGACCCCCGGGGGGGTTATGAGCAGTACTTC. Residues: CASSDPRGGYEQYF.

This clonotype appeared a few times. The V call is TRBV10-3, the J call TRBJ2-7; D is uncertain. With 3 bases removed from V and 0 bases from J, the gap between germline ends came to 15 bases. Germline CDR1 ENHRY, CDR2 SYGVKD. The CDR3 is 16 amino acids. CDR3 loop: CAISDPLGSLSYEQYF. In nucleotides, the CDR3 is TGTGCCATCAGTGACCCGTTAGGCTCCCTCTCCTACGAGCAGTACTTC.

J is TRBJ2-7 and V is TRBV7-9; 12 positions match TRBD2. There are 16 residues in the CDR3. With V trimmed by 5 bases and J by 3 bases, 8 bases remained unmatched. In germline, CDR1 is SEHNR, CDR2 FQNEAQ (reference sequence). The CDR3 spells CASSLTLAGGSYEQYF. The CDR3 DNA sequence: TGTGCCAGCAGCCTTACTCTAGCGGGAGGGAGCTACGAGCAGTACTTC.

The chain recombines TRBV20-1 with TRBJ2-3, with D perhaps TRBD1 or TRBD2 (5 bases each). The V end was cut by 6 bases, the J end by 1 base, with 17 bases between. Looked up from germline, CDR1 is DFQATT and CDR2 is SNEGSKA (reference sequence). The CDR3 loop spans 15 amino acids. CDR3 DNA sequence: TGCAGTGCCAACCGAGGGGCAGGAGGCACAGATACGCAGTATTTT. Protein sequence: CSANRGAGGTDTQYF.

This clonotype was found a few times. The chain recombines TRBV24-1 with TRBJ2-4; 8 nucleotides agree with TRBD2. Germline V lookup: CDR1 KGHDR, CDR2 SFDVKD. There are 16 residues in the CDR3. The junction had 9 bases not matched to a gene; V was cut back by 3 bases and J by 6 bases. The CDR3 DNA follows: TGTGCCACCAGTGATCCGACTAGCGATTCGGGAAACATTCAGTACTTC. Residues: CATSDPTSDSGNIQYF.

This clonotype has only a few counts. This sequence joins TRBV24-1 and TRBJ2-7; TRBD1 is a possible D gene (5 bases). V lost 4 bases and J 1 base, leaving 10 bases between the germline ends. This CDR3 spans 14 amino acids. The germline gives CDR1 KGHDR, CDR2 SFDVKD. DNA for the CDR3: TGTGCCACCAGTGACCCAAGGACATCCTACGAGCAGTACTTC. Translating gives CATSDPRTSYEQYF.

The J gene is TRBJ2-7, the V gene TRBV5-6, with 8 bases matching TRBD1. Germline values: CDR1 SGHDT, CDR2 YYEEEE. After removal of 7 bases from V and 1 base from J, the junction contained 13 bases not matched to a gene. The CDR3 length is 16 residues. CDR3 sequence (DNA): TGTGCCAGCTCCCAATTACCGGGACAGGATTCCTACGAGCAGTACTTC. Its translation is CASSQLPGQDSYEQYF.

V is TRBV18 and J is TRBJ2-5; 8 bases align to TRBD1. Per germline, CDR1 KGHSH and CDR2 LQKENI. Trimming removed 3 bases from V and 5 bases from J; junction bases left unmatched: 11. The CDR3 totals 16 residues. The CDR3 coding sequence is TGTGCCAGCTCACCGCTCGCCGCAGGGGGCCACGAGACCCAGTACTTC. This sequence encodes CASSPLAAGGHETQYF.

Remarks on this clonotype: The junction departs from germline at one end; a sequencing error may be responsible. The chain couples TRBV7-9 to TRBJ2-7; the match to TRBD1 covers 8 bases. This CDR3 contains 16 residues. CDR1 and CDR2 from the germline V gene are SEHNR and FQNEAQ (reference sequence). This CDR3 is CASSLAGDRIRNEQCF. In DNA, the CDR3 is TGTGCCAGCAGCTTAGCGGGGGACAGGATACGGAACGAGCAGTGCTTC.

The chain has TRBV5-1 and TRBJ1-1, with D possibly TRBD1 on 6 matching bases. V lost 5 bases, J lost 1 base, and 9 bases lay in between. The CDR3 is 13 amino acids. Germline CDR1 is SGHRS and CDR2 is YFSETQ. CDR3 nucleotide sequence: TGCGCCAGCAGTAGGGGGAGGAACACTGAAGCTTTCTTT. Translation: CASSRGRNTEAFF.